The clone carrying this T cell receptor (beta chain) showed up just a few times. How the authors handled the data: The authors estimated nucleated cell counts from reference gene primer amplification. Sequencing was performed with immunoSEQ multiplex PCR; in TCRdb, only in-frame clones are kept and a portion is missing. D and trimming were read from the DNA, whereas the V and J calls and clone size are those reported in that table. Here the sample spans about 330,000 clones, roughly 90% being singletons. There are 16 residues in the CDR3. Germline CDR1 is LGHDT and CDR2 is YNNKEL (reference sequence). V was pared by 4 bases and J by 6 bases, with 5 bases of the junction left unmatched. These data are taken from a study of blood T cell repertoires in COVID-19. Overall study: From the United States, Italy and Spain came samples of acute and convalescent COVID-19. PBMCs, B-cell-depleted T cells, or T cells were the source of the cDNA or gDNA that made up the material.

This clonotype originated in a man between 18 and 35 years old who had recovered from COVID-19. The rearrangement links TRBV3-1 (or the pseudogene TRBV3-2) to TRBJ2-1; 14 positions agree with TRBD2. What was sequenced was peripheral blood. CDR3 loop: CASSRTGTSGSNEQFF. The CDR3 nucleotides read TGTGCCAGCAGCCGTACCGGGACTAGCGGGAGCAATGAGCAGTTCTTC.